Here is one T cell receptor beta chain with its context. Its antigen is unidentified. These data belong to a study of persistence of HIV-infected CD4 T cells. This CDR3 contains 14 residues. Germline CDR1 MNHEY, CDR2 SVGAGI. The trim removed 5 bases at V and 2 bases at J, leaving 1 base unmatched. Study findings and constraints: TCRbeta richness was lower in CMV- and Gag-responding cells than in anti-CD3/anti-CD28-responding cells. Degenerate expanded CDR3beta sequences were enriched among CMV- and Gag-responding cells.

This was the immunoSEQ version 4 assay in survey mode. Sequencing was performed with immunoSEQ multiplex PCR; in TCRdb, only in-frame clones are kept and a portion is missing. The sample shows approximately 39,000 clones, roughly four fifths of them seen only once. The stimulus was an HIV-1 Gag 15-mer peptide pool, 1 ug/peptide/mL. CD40L-negative CD69-negative CD45RO-high memory CD4+ T cells were sorted as populations depleted of antigen-responding cells. Plasma HIV-1 RNA stayed below 50 copies/mL for at least 4 years. The receptor was derived from an adult with HIV. The donor label of this sample is uncertain. This sample comprised cultured CD4+ T cells from PBMCs, obtained from a patient who received antiretroviral therapy. The chain joins TRBV6-5 to TRBJ1-5; 9 nucleotides agree with TRBD1. The CDR3 DNA is TGTGCCAGCAGTAGGGACAGGGGCAATCAGCCCCAGCATTTT. It is translated as CASSRDRGNQPQHF.